This entry lists 3 T cell receptor beta chains sequenced from one sample in a study of CD8+ T cells in alopecia areata. Sample treatment: oral pan-JAK inhibitor, 5-10 mg twice daily. cDNA serving as the sequencing template came from extracted, reverse transcribed RNA. Measured with immunoSEQ multiplex PCR; TCRdb has only the in-frame clones, and not every one. Of about 90,000 clones in the sample, around 44% were seen once. The source was CD8+ T cells sorted from blood, collected at week 24, from a patient treated with tofacitinib. These receptors came from a human donor with alopecia areata.

The chain combines TRBV30 with TRBJ1-1; D unresolved. The germline V gene has CDR1 GTSNPN and CDR2 SVGIG (reference sequence). Trimming stripped 4 bases from V and 7 bases from J, with 13 bases between. CDR3 size: 12 residues. CDR3 sequence: CAWTAVGFEAFF. The CDR3 coding sequence is TGTGCCTGGACCGCAGTGGGATTTGAAGCTTTCTTT.

This chain links TRBV27 with TRBJ2-7; D assignment may be TRBD1 or TRBD2 (6 bases each). V lost 3 bases and J 4 bases, leaving 13 bases between the germline ends. CDR3 length: 14 residues. Per germline, CDR1 MNHEY and CDR2 SMNVEV (reference sequence). In DNA form, the CDR3 reads TGTGCCAGCAGTTTCGGGGGACAACATTACGAGCAGTACTTC. This gives the protein CASSFGGQHYEQYF.

V usage is TRBV7-9 and J usage is TRBJ2-1, with D possibly being TRBD2 (6 bases). Germline values: CDR1 SEHNR, CDR2 FQNEAQ (reference sequence). The CDR3 contains 19 residues. V lost 4 bases and J 0 bases, leaving 22 bases between the germline ends. CDR3 amino acids: CASSSPGLMGLGSYNEQFF. The CDR3 DNA follows: TGTGCCAGCAGCTCTCCGGGACTCATGGGGTTGGGCTCCTACAATGAGCAGTTCTTC.